One sample yielded the 14 T cell receptor beta chains listed below, sequenced in a study of OX40 agonist ivuxolimab in advanced cancers. The method was immunoSEQ multiplex PCR; TCRdb's version includes in-frame clones alone and lacks a portion of them. Among about 40,000 clones listed, approximately 78% were seen once. The material was CD4+ or CD8+ T cells sorted from blood, obtained in a trial of the OX40 agonist ivuxolimab. The receptors derive from an adult with an advanced solid tumor such as melanoma, head and neck, liver or kidney cancer.

V and J are TRBV7-6 and TRBJ2-7; no definite D call. There are 13 residues in the CDR3. The germline gives CDR1 SGHVS, CDR2 FNYEAQ. V lost 5 bases and J lost 0, with 8 bases in between. The CDR3 DNA sequence: TGTGCCAGCAGCCCAGATTACTCCTACGAGCAGTACTTC. This translates into CASSPDYSYEQYF.

Only a few counts were recorded for this clone. This chain connects TRBV27 to TRBJ2-1; D unresolved. The CDR3 spans 14 residues. V was cut by 1 base and J by 6 bases, with 10 bases left in between. CDR1 is MNHEY, CDR2 SMNVEV, per germline (reference sequence). The CDR3 nucleotides are TGTGCCAGCAGTTTATTGGGAATCGGCAATGAGCAGTTCTTC. Encoded protein: CASSLLGIGNEQFF.

The gene calls are TRBV9 and TRBJ2-7; 9 bases line up with TRBD2. V was clipped by 3 bases and J by 7 bases; unmatched bases: 5. CDR1 and CDR2 (germline): SGDLS, YYNGEE. The CDR3 has 13 residues. The CDR3 DNA follows: TGTGCCAGCAGCGCCGCTCTAGCGGGGGAGCAGTACTTC. Protein sequence: CASSAALAGEQYF.

The chain carries TRBV15 and TRBJ1-2; perhaps TRBD1 as D (5 bases). The CDR3 covers 16 residues. From germline, CDR1 is LNHNV and CDR2 YYDKDF (reference sequence). Trimming pared 0 bases from V and 1 base from J, leaving 12 bases between. Here the CDR3 DNA reads TGTGCCACCAGCAGAGAAGCAGGGTCGCTTAACTATGGCTACACCTTC. This codes for CATSREAGSLNYGYTF.

This chain uses TRBV10-1 with TRBJ2-5; 7 positions match TRBD2. J lost 1 base, V lost 7 bases, and 9 bases had no gene match. Per the germline V gene, CDR1 is WNHNN and CDR2 is SYGVQD (reference sequence). The CDR3 consists of 15 residues. CDR3 residues: CASTLHGGSQETQYF. Written as DNA, the CDR3 is TGCGCCAGCACTCTCCACGGGGGGAGCCAAGAGACCCAGTACTTC.

This sequence joins TRBV28 and TRBJ2-3; D may match TRBD1 or TRBD2 (5 bases each). Germline lookup yields CDR1 MDHEN and CDR2 SYDVKM. There are 13 residues in the CDR3. V dropped 5 bases and J dropped 11 bases, with 17 bases sitting between them. The CDR3 coding sequence is TGTGCCAGCAGTCCCCTCTTGGGACGGGAGCAGTATTTT. The encoded protein is CASSPLLGREQYF.

The chain carries TRBV7-2 and TRBJ2-7, with no clear D. Trimming took off 6 bases at V and 5 bases at J, with 17 bases between the two ends. The length of the CDR3 is 14 residues. Germline CDR1 SGHTA, CDR2 FQGNSA. The CDR3 nucleotides read TGTGCCAGCAGACCCTGGGCATTTGGTAACGAGCAGTACTTC. It is translated as CASRPWAFGNEQYF.

The rearrangement uses TRBV5-5 and TRBJ2-2, with D tentatively TRBD2 (5 bases). The germline V and J ends were trimmed by 4 bases and 5 bases, with 12 bases remaining between them. The CDR3 is 14 amino acids. In germline, CDR1 is SGHKS, CDR2 YYEKEE (reference sequence). CDR3 coding DNA: TGTGCCAGCAGCGATTTTACGGGGACCGGGGAGCTGTTTTTT. Translated, it gives CASSDFTGTGELFF.

This chain uses TRBV18 with TRBJ1-4; D not resolved. Trimming pared 6 bases from V and 3 bases from J, leaving 20 bases between. The CDR3 covers 17 residues. CDR1 and CDR2 from the germline V gene are KGHSH and LQKENI. Here the CDR3 DNA reads TGTGCCAGCTCTACCACGCGGCTCTCCGGGGCTAATGAAAAACTGTTTTTT. Protein sequence: CASSTTRLSGANEKLFF.

The chain couples TRBV6-1 to TRBJ2-1; D uncertain. The germline V gene has CDR1 MNHNS and CDR2 SASEGT. The CDR3 length is 10 residues. V shed 4 bases and J shed 8 bases, with 3 bases lying between them. This chain's CDR3 is CASSGYEQFF. CDR3 sequence (DNA): TGTGCCAGCAGTGGGTATGAGCAGTTCTTC.

Comments on this clone: Since a much larger clone is just one base distant, this may be a read error. This specimen includes other DNA sequences encoding the same CDR3. V and J are TRBV27 and TRBJ2-7; D unclear. The germline V and J ends were trimmed by 4 bases and 1 base, with 5 bases remaining between them. Looked up from germline, CDR1 is MNHEY and CDR2 is SMNVEV (reference sequence). CDR3 length: 12 amino acids. The CDR3 loop reads CASSSGSYEQYF. The CDR3 coding sequence is TGTGCCAGCAGTTCCGGGTCCTACGAGCAGTACTTC.

This sequence joins TRBV11-2 and TRBJ1-3; tentative D call: TRBD1 (5 bases). V was pared by 5 bases and J by 4 bases, with 15 bases between. Germline V CDR1 and CDR2: SGHAT, FQNNGV. The CDR3 runs to 15 residues. CDR3 bases: TGTGCCAGCAGCCATCCTCAGGGTCCCGGAAACACCATATATTTT. This codes for CASSHPQGPGNTIYF.

This clone has more than one count but fewer than ten. This chain connects TRBV27 to TRBJ2-7; the match to TRBD2 covers 13 bases. V dropped 0 bases and J dropped 7; count of bases not matched to a gene: 3. The CDR3 has 15 amino acids. Germline CDR1 is MNHEY and CDR2 is SMNVEV (reference sequence). As DNA, the CDR3 is TGTGCCAGCAGTTTATCGACTAGCGGGAGGCAGGAGCAGTACTTC. Amino acids: CASSLSTSGRQEQYF.

The gene calls are TRBV11-3 and TRBJ2-3; D unresolved. Germline V gene lookup returns CDR1 SGHNT and CDR2 YENEEA. The V gene lost 5 bases and the J gene lost 4 bases, with 7 bases spanning the gap. CDR3 length: 12 residues. The CDR3 DNA reads as TGTGCCAGCAGCGTCGGCCCAGATACGCAGTATTTT. It is translated as CASSVGPDTQYF.